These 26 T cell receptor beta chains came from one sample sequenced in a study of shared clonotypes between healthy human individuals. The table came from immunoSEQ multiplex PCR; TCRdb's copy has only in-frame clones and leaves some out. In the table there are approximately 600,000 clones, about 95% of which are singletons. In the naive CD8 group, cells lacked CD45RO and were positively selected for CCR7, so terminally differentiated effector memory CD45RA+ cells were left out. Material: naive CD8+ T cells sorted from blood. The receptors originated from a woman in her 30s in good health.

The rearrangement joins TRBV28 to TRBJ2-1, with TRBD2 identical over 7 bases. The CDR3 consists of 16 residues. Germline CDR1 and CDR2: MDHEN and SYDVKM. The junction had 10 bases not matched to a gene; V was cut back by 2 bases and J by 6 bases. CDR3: CASSLGRGRSVNEQFF. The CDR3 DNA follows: TGTGCCAGCAGTTTAGGGCGCGGGAGAAGCGTCAATGAGCAGTTCTTC.

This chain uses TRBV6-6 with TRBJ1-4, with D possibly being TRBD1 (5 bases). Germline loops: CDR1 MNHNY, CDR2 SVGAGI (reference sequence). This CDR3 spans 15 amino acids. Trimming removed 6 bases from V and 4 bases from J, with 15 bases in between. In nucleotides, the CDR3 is TGTGCCAGCAGCGATTATAGGGGACTTAATGAAAAACTGTTTTTT. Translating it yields CASSDYRGLNEKLFF.

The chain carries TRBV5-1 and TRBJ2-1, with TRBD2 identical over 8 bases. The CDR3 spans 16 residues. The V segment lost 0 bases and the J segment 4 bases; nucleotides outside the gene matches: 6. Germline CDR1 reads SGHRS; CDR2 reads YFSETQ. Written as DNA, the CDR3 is TGCGCCAGCAGCTTGGCCGGGGGACTAGTATACAATGAGCAGTTCTTC. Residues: CASSLAGGLVYNEQFF.

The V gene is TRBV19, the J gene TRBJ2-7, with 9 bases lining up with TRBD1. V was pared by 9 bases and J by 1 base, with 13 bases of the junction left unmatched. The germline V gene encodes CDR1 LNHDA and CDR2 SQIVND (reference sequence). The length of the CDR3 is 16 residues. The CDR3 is CASRETTGGESYEQYF. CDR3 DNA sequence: TGTGCCAGCCGGGAAACCACAGGGGGCGAGTCCTACGAGCAGTACTTC.

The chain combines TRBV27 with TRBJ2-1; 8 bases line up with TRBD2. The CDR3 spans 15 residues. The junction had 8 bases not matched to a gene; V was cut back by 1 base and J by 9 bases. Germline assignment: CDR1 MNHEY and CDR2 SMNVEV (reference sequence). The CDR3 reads CASSLYTSGRGEQFF. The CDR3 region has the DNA TGTGCCAGCAGTTTATATACTAGCGGACGGGGTGAGCAGTTCTTC.

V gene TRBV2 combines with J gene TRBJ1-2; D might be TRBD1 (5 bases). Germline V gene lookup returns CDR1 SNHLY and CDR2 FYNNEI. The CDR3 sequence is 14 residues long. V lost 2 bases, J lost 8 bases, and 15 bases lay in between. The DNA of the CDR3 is TGTGCCAGCAGTGAAAGACAGCCGGGTGGGGGCTACACCTTC. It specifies CASSERQPGGGYTF. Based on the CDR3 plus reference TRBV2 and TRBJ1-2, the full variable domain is EPEVTQTPSHQVTQMGQEVILRCVPISNHLYFYWYRQILGQKVEFLVSFYNNEISEKSEIFDDQFSVERPDGSNFTLKIRSTKLEDSAMYFCASSERQPGGGYTFGSGTRLTVV.

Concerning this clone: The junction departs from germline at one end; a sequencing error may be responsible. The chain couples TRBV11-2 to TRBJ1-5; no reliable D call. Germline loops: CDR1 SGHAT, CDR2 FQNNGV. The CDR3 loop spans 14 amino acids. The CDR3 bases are TGTGTCAGCGGTGGGGATTTTAGCAATCAGCCCCAGCATTTT. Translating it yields CVSGGDFSNQPQHF.

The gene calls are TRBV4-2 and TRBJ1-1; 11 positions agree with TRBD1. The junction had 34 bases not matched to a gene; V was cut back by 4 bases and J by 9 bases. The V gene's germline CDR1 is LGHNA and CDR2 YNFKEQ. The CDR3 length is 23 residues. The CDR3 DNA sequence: TGTGCCAGCAGCCCCCCTACCCTCTTTGGCCGAACATTGGGGACAGGGGGACCCCCGCAAGCTTTCTTT. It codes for CASSPPTLFGRTLGTGGPPQAFF.

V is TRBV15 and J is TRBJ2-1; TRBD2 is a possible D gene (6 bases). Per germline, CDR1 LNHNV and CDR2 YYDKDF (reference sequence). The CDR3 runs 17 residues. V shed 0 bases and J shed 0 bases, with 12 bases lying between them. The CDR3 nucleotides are TGTGCCACCAGCAGAGATAGCGGCAGTGACTCCTACAATGAGCAGTTCTTC. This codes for CATSRDSGSDSYNEQFF.

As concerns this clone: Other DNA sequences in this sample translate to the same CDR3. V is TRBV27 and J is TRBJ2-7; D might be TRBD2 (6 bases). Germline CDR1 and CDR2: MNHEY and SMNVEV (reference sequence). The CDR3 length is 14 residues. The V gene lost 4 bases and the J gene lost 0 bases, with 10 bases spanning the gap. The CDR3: CASSSGLSSYEQYF. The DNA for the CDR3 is TGTGCCAGCAGTTCGGGACTTAGCTCCTACGAGCAGTACTTC.

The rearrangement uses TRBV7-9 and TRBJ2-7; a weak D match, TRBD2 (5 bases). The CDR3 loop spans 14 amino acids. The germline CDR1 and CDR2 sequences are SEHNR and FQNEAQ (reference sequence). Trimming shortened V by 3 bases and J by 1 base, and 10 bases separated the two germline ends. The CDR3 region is CASSFSGFSYEQYF. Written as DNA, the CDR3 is TGTGCCAGCAGCTTCTCGGGGTTTTCCTACGAGCAGTACTTC.

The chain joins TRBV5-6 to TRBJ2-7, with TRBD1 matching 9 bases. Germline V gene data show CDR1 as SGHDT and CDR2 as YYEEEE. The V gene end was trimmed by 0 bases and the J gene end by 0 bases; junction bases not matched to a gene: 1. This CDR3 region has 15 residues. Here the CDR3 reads CASSLGQGVSYEQYF. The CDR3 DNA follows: TGTGCCAGCAGCTTGGGACAGGGGGTCTCCTACGAGCAGTACTTC.

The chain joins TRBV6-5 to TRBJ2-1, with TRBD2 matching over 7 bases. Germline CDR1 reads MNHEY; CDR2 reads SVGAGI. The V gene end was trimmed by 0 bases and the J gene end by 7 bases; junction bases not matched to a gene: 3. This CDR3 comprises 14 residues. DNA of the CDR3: TGTGCCAGCAGTTACTCGTGGGAGGGGAATGAGCAGTTCTTC. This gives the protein CASSYSWEGNEQFF.

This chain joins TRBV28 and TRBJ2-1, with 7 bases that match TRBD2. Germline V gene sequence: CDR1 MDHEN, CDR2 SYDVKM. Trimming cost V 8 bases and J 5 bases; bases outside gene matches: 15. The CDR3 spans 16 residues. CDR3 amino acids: CASRSAAGELDNEQFF. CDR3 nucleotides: TGTGCCAGCCGCTCTGCGGCGGGAGAATTGGACAATGAGCAGTTCTTC. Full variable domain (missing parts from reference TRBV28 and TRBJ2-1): DVKVTQSSRYLVKRTGEKVFLECVQDMDHENMFWYRQDPGLGLRLIYFSYDVKMKEKGDIPEGYSVSREKKERFSLILESASTNQTSMYLCASRSAAGELDNEQFFGPGTRLTVL.

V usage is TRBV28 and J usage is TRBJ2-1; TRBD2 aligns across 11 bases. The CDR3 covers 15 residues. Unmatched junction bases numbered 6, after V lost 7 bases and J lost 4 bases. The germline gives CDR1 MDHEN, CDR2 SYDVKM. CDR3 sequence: CASTSVAGGYNEQFF. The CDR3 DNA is TGTGCCAGCACCTCGGTAGCGGGAGGGTACAATGAGCAGTTCTTC.

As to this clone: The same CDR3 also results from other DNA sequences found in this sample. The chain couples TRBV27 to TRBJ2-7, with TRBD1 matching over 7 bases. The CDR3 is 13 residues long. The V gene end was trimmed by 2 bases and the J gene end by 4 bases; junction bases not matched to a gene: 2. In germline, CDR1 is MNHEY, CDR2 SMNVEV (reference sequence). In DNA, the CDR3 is TGTGCCAGCAGTTTACGGGACAGTTACGAGCAGTACTTC. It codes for CASSLRDSYEQYF.

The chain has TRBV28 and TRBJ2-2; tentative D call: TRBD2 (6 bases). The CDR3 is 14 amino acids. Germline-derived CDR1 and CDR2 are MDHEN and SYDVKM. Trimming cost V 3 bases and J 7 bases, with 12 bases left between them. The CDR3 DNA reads TGTGCCAGCAGTTTGGGTGGGGGGAACGGGGAGCTGTTTTTT. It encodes CASSLGGGNGELFF.

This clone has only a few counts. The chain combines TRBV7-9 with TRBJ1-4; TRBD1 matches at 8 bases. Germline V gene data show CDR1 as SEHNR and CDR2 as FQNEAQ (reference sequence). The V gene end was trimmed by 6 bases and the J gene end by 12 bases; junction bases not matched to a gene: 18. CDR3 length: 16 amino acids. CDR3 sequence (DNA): TGTGCCAGCAGTCACCGGACAGGGTCGGGACTAGACGAACTGTTTTTT. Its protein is CASSHRTGSGLDELFF.

CDR3 bases: TGTGCCAGCACCGAAACCGGTCCCACCGGGGAGCTGTTTTTT. It encodes CASTETGPTGELFF. The chain uses TRBV27 and TRBJ2-2, with D uncertain. The germline gives CDR1 MNHEY, CDR2 SMNVEV (reference sequence). The CDR3 is 14 residues long. V was pared by 7 bases and J by 4 bases, with 13 bases between.

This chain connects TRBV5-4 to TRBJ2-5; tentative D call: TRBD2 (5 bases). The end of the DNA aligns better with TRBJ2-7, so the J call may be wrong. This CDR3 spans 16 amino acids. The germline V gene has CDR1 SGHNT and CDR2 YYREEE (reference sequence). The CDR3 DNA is TGTGCCAGCAGCTTGGCACTAGGACCCCTTTACAACGAGCAGTACTTC. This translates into CASSLALGPLYNEQYF.

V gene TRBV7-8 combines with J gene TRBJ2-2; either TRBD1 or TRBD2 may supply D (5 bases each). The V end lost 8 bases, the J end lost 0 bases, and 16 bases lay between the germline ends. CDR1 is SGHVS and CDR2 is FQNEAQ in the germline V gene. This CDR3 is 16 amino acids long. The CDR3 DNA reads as TGTGCCAGCGGATGGGGACCGAATACGAACACCGGGGAGCTGTTTTTT. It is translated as CASGWGPNTNTGELFF.

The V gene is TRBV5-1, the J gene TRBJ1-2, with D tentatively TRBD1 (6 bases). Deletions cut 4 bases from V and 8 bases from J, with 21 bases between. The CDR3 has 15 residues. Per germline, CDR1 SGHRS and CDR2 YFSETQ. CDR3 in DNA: TGCGCCAGCAGCCATACCCCAACAGGGATGGAAGGCTACACCTTC. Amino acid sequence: CASSHTPTGMEGYTF.

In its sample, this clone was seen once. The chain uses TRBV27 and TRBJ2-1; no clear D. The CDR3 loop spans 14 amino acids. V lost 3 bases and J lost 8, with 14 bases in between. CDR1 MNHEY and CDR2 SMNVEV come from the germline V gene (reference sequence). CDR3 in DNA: TGTGCCAGCAGTTTGAATTCCGTTATCTATGAGCAGTTCTTC. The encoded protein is CASSLNSVIYEQFF.

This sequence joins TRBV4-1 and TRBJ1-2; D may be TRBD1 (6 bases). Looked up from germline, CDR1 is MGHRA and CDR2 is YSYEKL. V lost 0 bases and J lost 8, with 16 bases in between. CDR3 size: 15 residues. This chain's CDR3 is CASSQERGHREGYTF. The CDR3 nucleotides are TGCGCCAGCAGCCAAGAGCGGGGACATCGAGAGGGCTACACCTTC.

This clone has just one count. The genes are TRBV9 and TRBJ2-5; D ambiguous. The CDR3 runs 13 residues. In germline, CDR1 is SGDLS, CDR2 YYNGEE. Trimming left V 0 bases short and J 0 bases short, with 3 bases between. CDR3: CASSVGYQETQYF. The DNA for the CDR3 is TGTGCCAGCAGCGTAGGGTACCAAGAGACCCAGTACTTC.

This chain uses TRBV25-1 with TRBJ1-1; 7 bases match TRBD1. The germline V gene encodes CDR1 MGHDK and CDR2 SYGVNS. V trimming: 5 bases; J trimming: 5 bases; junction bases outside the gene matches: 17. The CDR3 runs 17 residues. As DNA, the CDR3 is TGTGCCAGCAGTCCAACAGGGGCCGTCTGGGGGGGGACTGAAGCTTTCTTT. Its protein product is CASSPTGAVWGGTEAFF.